The text below deals with one TCR beta chain. Its antigen remains unidentified. This record belongs to a study of molecular identifiers for immune sequencing clone quantification. Looking at the study overall: In replicates, RNA taken from roughly 21,000 or 96,000 naive CD8 cells was divided five ways, and four portions underwent sequencing. General study points: Barcode collisions between identical TCR molecules could shrink estimates of highly expanded clone sizes. Whereas naive cells kept under 1% of molecules in clones above 20 RNA copies, such clones held over 97% in effectors.

Listed TCR primers, together with previously described methods, were used for the bulk TCR libraries. TCRdb itself ran the PCR reads through MiXCR, one entry per CDR3 protein. The sample lists about 65,000 distinct CDR3 sequences, about 18% occurring once. This CDR3 comprises 16 residues. The germline V gene encodes CDR1 SGHRS and CDR2 YFSETQ. The ends were cut back, 0 bases at V and 3 bases at J, with 16 bases in the middle. The TCR comes from a human donor in good health. Some libraries in this study had Jurkat cell RNA spiked in. The chain is built from TRBV5-1 and TRBJ2-7; maybe TRBD2 (5 bases). Sequenced material: naive CD8+ T cells from blood, with Jurkat cell RNA spiked in. Documented subset: FACS-sorted CD8+CD4-CCR7+CD45RA+ naive T cells. This chain's CDR3 is CASSLEWRAAGYEQYF. The DNA of the CDR3 is TGCGCCAGCAGCTTGGAATGGCGCGCCGCGGGCTACGAGCAGTACTTC.